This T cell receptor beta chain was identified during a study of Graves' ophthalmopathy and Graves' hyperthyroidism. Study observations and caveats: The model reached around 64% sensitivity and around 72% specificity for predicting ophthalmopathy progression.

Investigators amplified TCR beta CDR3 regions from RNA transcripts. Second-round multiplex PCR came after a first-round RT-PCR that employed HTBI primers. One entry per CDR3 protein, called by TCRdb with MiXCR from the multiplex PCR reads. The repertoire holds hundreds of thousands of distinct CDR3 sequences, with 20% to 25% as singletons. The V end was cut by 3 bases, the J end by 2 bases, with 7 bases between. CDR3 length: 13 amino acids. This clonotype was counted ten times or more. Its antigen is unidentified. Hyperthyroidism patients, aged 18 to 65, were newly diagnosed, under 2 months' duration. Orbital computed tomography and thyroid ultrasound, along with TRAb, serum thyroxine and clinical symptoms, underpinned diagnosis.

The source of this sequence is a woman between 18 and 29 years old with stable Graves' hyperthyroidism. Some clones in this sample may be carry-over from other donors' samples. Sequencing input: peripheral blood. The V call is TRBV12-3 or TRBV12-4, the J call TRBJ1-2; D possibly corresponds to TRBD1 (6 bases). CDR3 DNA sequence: TGTGCCAGCAGTTTCCAGGGGAACTATGGCTACACCTTC. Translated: CASSFQGNYGYTF.